Here is one T cell receptor (beta chain) with its context. Its target is unknown. Generated by immunoSEQ multiplex PCR, the TCRdb table keeps only in-frame clones and is missing some. The sample contains fewer than 20,000 clones, 85% of which appear only once. This sample is drawn from a study of T cells in narcolepsy. Overall study context: Patients with NT1 or NT2 and healthy control donors were enrolled.

Broader study findings: Same-patient CSF and blood CD4+ T cell clonotypes included HCRT-specific and TRIB2-specific autoreactive ones. No autoreactive T cell clone sequences appeared in some memory CD4+ repertoires.

The CDR3 totals 17 residues. V was cut by 4 bases and J by 6 bases, with 25 bases left in between. Germline V gene data show CDR1 as SGHAT and CDR2 as FQNNGV. This TCR derives from a human donor in good health. The rearrangement uses TRBV11-2 and TRBJ2-7; D gene unclear. Input material: memory (CD45RA-) CD4+ T cells from blood. For the CDR3, the DNA is TGTGCCAGCAGCTCAAAGCCATTGACTGCCCTTCGGGCCGAGCAGTACTTC. This translates into CASSSKPLTALRAEQYF.